The rows below give T cell receptor beta chains drawn from one sample of a study of cytomegalovirus exposure and HLA in healthy donors. Assay: immunoSEQ multiplex PCR; the TCRdb copy retains only in-frame clones and omits some. The sample includes about 98,000 clones, roughly 81% seen only once; the top ten take less than 1.5%. The sample consisted of PBMCs. These receptor sequences come from a man aged 35-49 years in good health and CMV-seronegative. Each CDR3 is given with its conserved first and last residue. D genes are given only for firm matches. The size of a clone is reported for some rows only, either as once, few or many, or as a class for expanded clones.

abundance,d_gene,j_gene,v_gene,CDR3aa,CDR3nt
-,TRBD1,TRBJ2-7,TRBV6-5,CASRTGTGGESQYF,TGTGCCAGCAGAACCGGGACAGGGGGCGAGTCGCAGTACTTC
-,-,TRBJ1-2,TRBV28,CASSIRPGGTNYGYTF,TGTGCCAGCAGTATCCGTCCCGGGGGGACTAACTATGGCTACACCTTC
few,-,TRBJ1-2,TRBV5-1,CASSLAGSYGYTF,TGCGCCAGCAGCTTGGCTGGGAGCTATGGCTACACCTTC
-,-,TRBJ2-7,TRBV27,CASRFGSSYEQYF,TGTGCCAGCAGGTTCGGCTCTAGCTACGAGCAGTACTTC
few,-,TRBJ1-1,TRBV25-1,CASSDSGGPGRGAFF,TGTGCCAGCAGTGATTCAGGAGGACCGGGCCGAGGAGCTTTCTTT
-,TRBD1,TRBJ1-5,TRBV9,CASSVDRGYQPQHF,TGTGCCAGCAGCGTCGACAGGGGCTATCAGCCCCAGCATTTT
-,TRBD1,TRBJ1-4,TRBV5-1,CASSFGQGSEKLFF,TGCGCCAGCAGCTTCGGACAGGGGTCGGAAAAACTGTTTTTT
-,-,TRBJ1-2,TRBV19,CASSIGGVNYGYTF,TGTGCCAGTAGTATTGGAGGGGTCAACTATGGCTACACCTTC
-,TRBD1,TRBJ1-6,TRBV5-5,CASSSSRDRGRTSYNSPLHF,TGTGCCAGCAGCTCCTCCCGGGACAGGGGGCGAACCTCCTATAATTCACCCCTCCACTTT
-,-,TRBJ1-6,TRBV7-6,CASSLYTSSYNSPLHF,TGTGCCAGCAGCTTATACACTAGCTCCTATAATTCACCCCTCCACTTT
once,-,TRBJ2-1,TRBV6-5,CASSNLPGHQVGEQFF,TGTGCCAGCAGTAACTTACCGGGACACCAGGTTGGGGAGCAGTTCTTC
once,-,TRBJ1-2,TRBV2,CASSEGGGDYGYTF,TGTGCCAGCAGTGAAGGGGGGGGCGACTATGGCTACACCTTC
few,TRBD1,TRBJ2-1,TRBV27,CASSFRQGYNEQFF,TGTGCCAGCAGTTTTCGACAGGGCTACAATGAGCAGTTCTTC
-,-,TRBJ1-5,TRBV5-8,CASSLRYSNQPQHF,TGTGCCAGCAGCTTGCGGTACAGCAATCAGCCCCAGCATTTT
-,-,TRBJ2-7,TRBV7-6,CASSLGAGQSYEQYF,TGTGCCAGCAGCTTAGGTGCAGGGCAGTCCTACGAGCAGTACTTC
once,-,TRBJ2-2,TRBV10-2,CASSALTGTGELFF,TGCGCCAGCAGTGCTCTTACGGGCACCGGGGAGCTGTTTTTT
-,-,TRBJ2-7,TRBV28,CASSPWANYEQYF,TGTGCCAGCAGCCCTTGGGCGAACTACGAGCAGTACTTC
-,-,TRBJ2-3,TRBV13,CASSLERSGTDTQYF,TGTGCCAGCAGCTTAGAGCGGAGCGGCACAGATACGCAGTATTTT
-,-,TRBJ1-1,TRBV11-2,CASSFTRGTEAFF,TGTGCCAGCAGCTTTACACGCGGGACTGAAGCTTTCTTT
-,TRBD1,TRBJ1-2,TRBV5-5,CASSLAPRDRGRNGYTF,TGTGCCAGCAGCTTGGCGCCCCGGGACAGGGGGCGTAATGGCTACACCTTC
-,-,TRBJ2-5,TRBV4-1,CASSVGSWETQYF,TGCGCCAGCAGCGTCGGGAGCTGGGAGACCCAGTACTTC
-,TRBD2,TRBJ2-1,TRBV9,CASSVLPPGTSGGAGYNEQFF,TGTGCCAGCAGCGTTCTACCCCCTGGGACTAGCGGGGGGGCCGGGTACAATGAGCAGTTCTTC
-,-,TRBJ1-2,TRBV15,CATSRDQEGLGGYTF,TGTGCCACCAGCAGAGATCAGGAGGGCCTGGGTGGCTACACCTTC
-,TRBD1,TRBJ2-3,TRBV27,CASSSHGDRYTDTQYF,TGTGCCAGCAGTTCCCATGGGGACAGGTACACAGATACGCAGTATTTT
-,TRBD1,TRBJ2-7,TRBV14,CASSPPTGGFYEQYF,TGTGCCAGCAGCCCGCCTACAGGGGGTTTTTACGAGCAGTACTTC
-,-,TRBJ1-2,TRBV2,CASSEAGMKRAYGYTF,TGTGCCAGCAGTGAAGCGGGGATGAAGAGGGCCTATGGCTACACCTTC
-,TRBD1,TRBJ1-2,TRBV6-1,CASSHKQGAPGYTF,TGTGCCAGCAGTCACAAACAGGGGGCGCCTGGCTACACCTTC
-,-,TRBJ1-5,TRBV6-1,CASSVDGGNQPQHF,TGTGCCAGCAGTGTAGACGGGGGGAATCAGCCCCAGCATTTT
-,-,TRBJ1-1,TRBV27,CASSLDSINTEAFF,TGTGCCAGCAGTCTTGACAGCATTAACACTGAAGCTTTCTTT
-,TRBD1,TRBJ1-6,TRBV6-4,CASSISRGDTSPLHF,TGTGCCAGCAGCATCTCCAGGGGGGACACTTCACCCCTCCACTTT
-,-,TRBJ1-1,TRBV27,CASSFRVNTEAFF,TGTGCCAGCAGTTTCCGAGTGAACACTGAAGCTTTCTTT
few,-,TRBJ1-3,TRBV18,CASSPRGLDSSGNTIYF,TGTGCCAGCTCACCACGGGGGCTGGATAGCTCTGGAAACACCATATATTTT
-,TRBD1,TRBJ1-6,TRBV4-1,CASSGTGTNSPLHF,TGCGCCAGCAGCGGGACAGGGACCAATTCACCCCTCCACTTT
few,TRBD1,TRBJ1-6,TRBV27,CASSLEGWRGRKNSPLHF,TGTGCCAGCAGTTTGGAGGGTTGGAGGGGGCGAAAGAATTCACCCCTCCACTTT
few,-,TRBJ2-7,TRBV7-6,CASSLGGQSYEQYF,TGTGCCAGCAGCTTAGGTGGACAGTCCTACGAGCAGTACTTC
-,-,TRBJ2-7,TRBV5-1,CASSLDRYEQYF,TGCGCCAGCAGCTTGGACCGGTACGAGCAGTACTTC
-,-,TRBJ1-2,TRBV9,CASSVARVGYGYTF,TGTGCCAGCAGCGTAGCTCGAGTTGGCTATGGCTACACCTTC
-,TRBD2,TRBJ2-7,TRBV18,CASSPRGDTYEQYF,TGTGCCAGCTCACCCCGGGGGGATACCTACGAGCAGTACTTC
few,TRBD1,TRBJ2-1,TRBV2,CASRTGTGGYEQFF,TGTGCCAGCAGGACCGGGACAGGGGGCTATGAGCAGTTCTTC
few,-,TRBJ1-5,TRBV6-5,CASSPRVSDQPQHF,TGTGCCAGCAGTCCCAGGGTTTCGGATCAGCCCCAGCATTTT
-,-,TRBJ2-7,TRBV7-2,CASSLAVGRGEQYF,TGTGCCAGCAGCTTAGCGGTGGGTCGGGGCGAGCAGTACTTC
few,-,TRBJ1-2,TRBV29-1,CSAAGAINYGYTF,TGCAGCGCCGCAGGGGCGATTAACTATGGCTACACCTTC